Each of the 17 T cell receptor beta chains below was sequenced from the same sample in a study of cytomegalovirus exposure and HLA in healthy donors (dated by TCRdb to 2016 to 2017). The library was prepared using the immunoSEQ multiplex PCR assay. The multiplex PCR relied on a mix of 60 forward primers for TCR Vbeta segments and 13 reverse primers for TCR Jbeta segments. The table was pulled from immuneACCESS by TCRdb, which kept in-frame rearrangements only. Such tables lose some clones; where checked, under half of the loss comes from unresolved V genes, and the rest has no known cause. The table for this sample shows some 200,000 clones. The top ten clones comprise 0.7% to 1% of the sample. Sequencing input: PBMCs. Receptors were obtained from a woman younger than 35 in good health and CMV-seropositive.

V gene TRBV30 combines with J gene TRBJ1-5, with TRBD1 matching over 8 bases. CDR3 size: 14 residues. V lost 0 bases and J lost 5; bases outside the gene matches: 3. Germline CDR1 GTSNPN, CDR2 SVGIG (reference sequence). For the CDR3, the DNA is TGTGCCTGGAGTGTAGGACAGGGCCATCAGCCCCAGCATTTT. It yields the protein CAWSVGQGHQPQHF.

The chain couples TRBV30 to TRBJ1-4; TRBD1 matches 10 bases. V trimming: 7 bases; J trimming: 5 bases; junction bases outside the gene matches: 7. This CDR3 spans 14 amino acids. CDR1 is GTSNPN, CDR2 SVGIG, per germline (reference sequence). CDR3 in DNA: TGTGCCTTTAAACTGGACAGGGGGAATGAAAAACTGTTTTTT. Protein sequence: CAFKLDRGNEKLFF.

The chain carries TRBV6-6 and TRBJ2-2; no definite D call. Germline V gives CDR1 MNHNY, CDR2 SVGAGI (reference sequence). The V gene lost 8 bases and the J gene lost 6 bases, with 13 bases spanning the gap. The CDR3 runs 13 residues. The CDR3 sequence: CASSREDAGELFF. DNA for the CDR3: TGTGCCAGCTCGCGAGAAGATGCCGGGGAGCTGTTTTTT.

The V call is TRBV27, the J call TRBJ1-4; D might be TRBD1 (5 bases). The ends were cut back, 1 base at V and 7 bases at J, with 13 bases in the middle. CDR3 length: 15 residues. CDR1 MNHEY and CDR2 SMNVEV come from the germline V gene (reference sequence). CDR3 sequence reads: CASSLWGRGSEKLFF. The CDR3 nucleotides read TGTGCCAGCAGTTTATGGGGAAGGGGAAGTGAAAAACTGTTTTTT.

The chain links TRBV10-3 to TRBJ2-1; 7 bases align to TRBD2. V shed 4 bases and J 3 bases; nucleotides not matched to a gene: 6. This CDR3 region has 15 residues. CDR1 is ENHRY, CDR2 SYGVKD, per germline. The CDR3 nucleotides are TGTGCCATCAGTGGCTCGGGAGGAGGCTACAATGAGCAGTTCTTC. Protein product: CAISGSGGGYNEQFF.

This chain uses TRBV15 with TRBJ1-4; 7 bases are a match to TRBD1. The CDR3 loop spans 15 amino acids. V shed 5 bases and J 8 bases; nucleotides not matched to a gene: 11. Germline V gene data show CDR1 as LNHNV and CDR2 as YYDKDF (reference sequence). The chain's CDR3 is CATSPPGTAQEKLFF. Here the CDR3 DNA reads TGTGCCACCAGCCCTCCCGGGACAGCCCAAGAAAAACTGTTTTTT. Using reference TRBV15 and TRBJ1-4 for the parts outside the CDR3, the full variable domain is DAMVIQNPRYQVTQFGKPVTLSCSQTLNHNVMYWYQQKSSQAPKLLFHYYDKDFNNEADTPDNFQSRRPNTSFCFLDIRSPGLGDTAMYLCATSPPGTAQEKLFFGSGTQLSVL.

V usage is TRBV7-9 and J usage is TRBJ1-1; 7 bases line up with TRBD1. There are 16 residues in the CDR3. V shed 3 bases and J 6 bases; nucleotides not matched to a gene: 13. Germline assignment: CDR1 SEHNR and CDR2 FQNEAQ (reference sequence). The CDR3 DNA is TGTGCCAGCAGCTTGACCTACAGGGGCGGAAGGGCTGAAGCTTTCTTT. Residues: CASSLTYRGGRAEAFF.

The chain recombines TRBV30 with TRBJ2-5, with TRBD1 identical over 7 bases. The germline gives CDR1 GTSNPN, CDR2 SVGIG (reference sequence). V dropped 1 base and J dropped 4; count of bases not matched to a gene: 9. This CDR3 has 15 residues. CDR3 sequence (DNA): TGTGCCTGGAGTGCCCACTACAGGGGCAGAGAGACCCAGTACTTC. Its protein is CAWSAHYRGRETQYF. Full variable domain (outside the CDR3, taken from reference TRBV30 and TRBJ2-5): SQTIHQWPATLVQPVGSPLSLECTVEGTSNPNLYWYRQAAGRGLQLLFYSVGIGQISSEVPQNLSASRPQDRQFILSSKKLLLSDSGFYLCAWSAHYRGRETQYFGPGTRLLVL.

The rearrangement joins TRBV5-1 to TRBJ1-1, with D unresolved. The CDR3 contains 14 residues. Germline values: CDR1 SGHRS, CDR2 YFSETQ. V lost 3 bases and J 4 bases, leaving 13 bases between the germline ends. The DNA of the CDR3 is TGCGCCAGCAGCTCCCCCGGGGTATCCACTGAAGCTTTCTTT. It is translated as CASSSPGVSTEAFF.

CDR3 sequence (DNA): TGTGCCAGCAGTTATCCGGGACAGGGGGCGCTTGAGCAGTACTTC. As protein: CASSYPGQGALEQYF. The chain is built from TRBV5-8 and TRBJ2-7; 12 nucleotides align to TRBD1. Germline loops: CDR1 SGHTS, CDR2 YDEGEE. The CDR3 length is 15 residues. V shed 5 bases and J 7 bases; nucleotides not matched to a gene: 10.

The chain carries TRBV7-3 and TRBJ2-1; TRBD1 is a possible D gene (5 bases). The CDR3 sequence is 13 residues long. V dropped 5 bases and J dropped 6 bases, with 11 bases sitting between them. Germline loops: CDR1 SGHTA, CDR2 FQGTGA. The CDR3 is CASSRTQGNEQFF. CDR3 nucleotide sequence: TGTGCCAGCAGCCGAACTCAGGGCAATGAGCAGTTCTTC.

The chain is built from TRBV27 and TRBJ2-1, with a possible D match to TRBD2 (7 bases). The V gene lost 4 bases and the J gene lost 6 bases, with 19 bases spanning the gap. Germline values: CDR1 MNHEY, CDR2 SMNVEV (reference sequence). There are 16 residues in the CDR3. DNA of the CDR3: TGTGCCAGCAGTTCGGCCAGGGGAGGGGAAATCAATGAGCAGTTCTTC. Its translation is CASSSARGGEINEQFF.

V gene TRBV5-4 combines with J gene TRBJ2-7; D possibly corresponds to TRBD1 (6 bases). This CDR3 has 15 residues. V was pared by 4 bases and J by 0 bases, with 14 bases between. Germline V gene sequence: CDR1 SGHNT, CDR2 YYREEE (reference sequence). CDR3: CASSPDRASSYEQYF. The DNA for the CDR3 is TGTGCCAGCAGCCCGGACAGAGCAAGCTCCTACGAGCAGTACTTC. Full variable domain (missing parts from reference TRBV5-4 and TRBJ2-7): ETGVTQSPTHLIKTRGQQVTLRCSSQSGHNTVSWYQQALGQGPQFIFQYYREEENGRGNFPPRFSGLQFPNYSSELNVNALELDDSALYLCASSPDRASSYEQYFGPGTRLTVT.

This chain links TRBV30 with TRBJ1-6; 7 bases are a match to TRBD1. The germline CDR1 and CDR2 sequences are GTSNPN and SVGIG (reference sequence). The J segment lost 2 bases and the V segment lost 4 bases, leaving 8 bases of the junction unmatched. The length of the CDR3 is 16 residues. Here the CDR3 DNA reads TGTGCCTGGACCGGGACAGCTAGTACCTATAATTCACCCCTCCACTTT. Translation: CAWTGTASTYNSPLHF. Full variable domain (remainder filled in from reference TRBV30 and TRBJ1-6): SQTIHQWPATLVQPVGSPLSLECTVEGTSNPNLYWYRQAAGRGLQLLFYSVGIGQISSEVPQNLSASRPQDRQFILSSKKLLLSDSGFYLCAWTGTASTYNSPLHFGNGTRLTVT.

The V call is TRBV19, the J call TRBJ2-3, with a possible D match to TRBD2 (6 bases). The CDR3 spans 16 residues. V dropped 5 bases and J dropped 0 bases, with 15 bases sitting between them. Germline values: CDR1 LNHDA, CDR2 SQIVND (reference sequence). The CDR3 sequence: CASSVISRESTDTQYF. In nucleotides, the CDR3 is TGTGCCAGTAGTGTTATTTCGCGGGAAAGCACAGATACGCAGTATTTT.

This sequence joins TRBV7-9 and TRBJ2-7; perhaps TRBD1 as D (6 bases). Trimming cost V 1 base and J 3 bases, with 10 bases left between them. The CDR3 loop spans 14 amino acids. Germline V CDR1 and CDR2: SEHNR, FQNEAQ (reference sequence). The DNA of the CDR3 is TGTGCCAGCAGCTTAGGACAGGCCTACTACGAGCAGTACTTC. Translation: CASSLGQAYYEQYF.

The chain couples TRBV11-2 to TRBJ1-2; D might be TRBD1 (5 bases). CDR1 and CDR2 (germline): SGHAT, FQNNGV. V lost 5 bases to trimming and J lost 4 bases, with 17 bases between them. The length of the CDR3 is 15 residues. The CDR3: CASSHDGQGGYGYTF. In DNA form, the CDR3 reads TGTGCCAGCAGCCACGACGGGCAGGGTGGCTATGGCTACACCTTC. Drawing the rest from reference TRBV11-2 and TRBJ1-2, the complete variable domain is EAGVAQSPRYKIIEKRQSVAFWCNPISGHATLYWYQQILGQGPKLLIQFQNNGVVDDSQLPKDRFSAERLKGVDSTLKIQPAKLEDSAVYLCASSHDGQGGYGYTFGSGTRLTVV.